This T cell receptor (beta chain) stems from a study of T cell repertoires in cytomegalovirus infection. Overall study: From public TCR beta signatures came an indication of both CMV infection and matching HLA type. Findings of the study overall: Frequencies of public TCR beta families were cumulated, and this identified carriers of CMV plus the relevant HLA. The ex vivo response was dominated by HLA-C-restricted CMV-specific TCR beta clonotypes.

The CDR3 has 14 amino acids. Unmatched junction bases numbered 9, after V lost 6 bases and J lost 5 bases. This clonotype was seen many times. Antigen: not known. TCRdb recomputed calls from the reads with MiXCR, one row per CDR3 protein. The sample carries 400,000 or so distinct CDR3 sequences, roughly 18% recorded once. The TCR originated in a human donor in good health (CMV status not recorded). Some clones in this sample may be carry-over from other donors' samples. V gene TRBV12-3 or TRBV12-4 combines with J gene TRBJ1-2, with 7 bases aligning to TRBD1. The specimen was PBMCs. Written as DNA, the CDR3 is TGTGCCAGCAGCCCGACAGGGTTTGATTATGGCTACACCTTC. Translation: CASSPTGFDYGYTF.